This TCR beta chain appears in the sequencing data of a study of T cells expressing NK-cell markers (dated by TCRdb to between 2020 and 2021). Regarding the complete study: Several donors provided sorted CD3+CD56+NKG2C+, CD3+CD56+NKG2C- and CD3+CD56-NKG2C+ T-cell subsets, whose TCR beta-chain repertoires were profiled. Among the eight sequenced donors, seven were HCMV-seropositive and one was HCMV-seronegative. The study sequenced eight donors, all healthy volunteers chosen at random: three men and five women. Sequencing of the libraries produced 2 x 150 bp reads on Illumina HiSeq 2000/2500, MiSeq or NextSeq. Results the study describes overall, beyond this receptor: Whether the expanded NKG2C-expressing T cell clones were specific for HCMV antigens remained unclear. In six donors, the dominant CD3+CD56+NKG2C+ clonotypes ranked among the top 10 CD8+ clonotypes, making up about 1.0-7.5% of CD8+ T cells. Those dominant clonotypes were again the most abundant among CD3+CD56-NKG2C+ cells in a handful of donors, at about 25-60.1%.

Based on the germline V gene, the CDR1 and CDR2 sequences are MGHDK and SYGVNS. From its cysteine to its phenylalanine, the CDR3 spans 16 amino acids. The DNA is not on file. Sequencing used an Illumina HiSeq 2000. 5'RACE template switching, by which a universal primer site and unique molecular identifiers were added, was used to make TCR beta cDNA libraries. cDNA synthesis was primed from the TCR beta constant segment and was followed by two successive PCR amplification steps. For the original study's pipeline: MIGEC was used to demultiplex reads and group reads by UMI, and MiTCR was used to assemble and quantify clonotypes. To exclude erroneous sequences, any TCR cDNA sequence not supported by at least two reads was discarded. Downstream repertoire analysis used the tcR package, and clonotypes were matched across fractions by CDR3 nucleotide sequence plus V segment. Antigen specificity was annotated against VDJdb with VDJmatch, allowing one amino acid substitution in CDR3. TCRdb reprocessed the public reads and reports one entry per CDR3 protein sequence, without DNA. The V and J calls were determined by TCRdb, not by the authors. This sample's table carries 200,000 to 300,000 distinct CDR3 sequences. The ten largest clonotypes hold 4.2% of the sample.

A commercial ELISA kit detecting HCMV-specific IgG in serum was used to determine HCMV serostatus. Peripheral blood mononuclear cells were isolated from blood by Ficoll density gradient centrifugation. Details on this clonotype: Its antigen target is currently unknown.

The sample was blood T cells: a sorted CD56 or NKG2C T cell subset, CD4+ or CD8+ T cells, or bulk PBMC T cells (not recorded which). This chain joins TRBV25-1 to TRBJ1-1; the TCRdb call, TRBD1, lacks DNA for checking. The source is a woman between 18 and 75 years old in good health. The CDR3 region: CASSDTDRPVLFEAFF.